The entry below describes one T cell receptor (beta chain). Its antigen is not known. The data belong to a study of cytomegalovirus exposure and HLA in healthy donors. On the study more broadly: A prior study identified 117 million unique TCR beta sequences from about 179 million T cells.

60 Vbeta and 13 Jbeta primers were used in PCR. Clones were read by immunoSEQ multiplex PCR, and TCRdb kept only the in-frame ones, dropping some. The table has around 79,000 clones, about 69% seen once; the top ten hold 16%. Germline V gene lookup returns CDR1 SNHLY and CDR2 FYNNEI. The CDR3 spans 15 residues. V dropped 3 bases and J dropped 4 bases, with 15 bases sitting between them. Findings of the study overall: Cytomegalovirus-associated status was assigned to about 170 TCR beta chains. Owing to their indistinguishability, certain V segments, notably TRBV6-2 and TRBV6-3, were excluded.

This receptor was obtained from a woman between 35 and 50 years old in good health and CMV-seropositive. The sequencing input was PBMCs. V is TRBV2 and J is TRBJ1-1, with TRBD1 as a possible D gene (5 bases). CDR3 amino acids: CASSEWARGGTEAFF. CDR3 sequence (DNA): TGTGCCAGCAGTGAGTGGGCCCGGGGGGGCACTGAAGCTTTCTTT.